This TCR beta chain was retrieved from a study of T cell responses to AZD1222 COVID-19 vaccine. Sequencing was performed with immunoSEQ multiplex PCR; in TCRdb, only in-frame clones are kept and a portion is missing. This sample yields more than 100,000 clones, of which roughly 85% are seen a single time; 7.6% belongs to the top ten. Only a few counts were recorded for this clone. This CDR3 comprises 13 residues. Trimming took off 3 bases at V and 6 bases at J, with 11 bases between the two ends. The germline CDR1 and CDR2 sequences are KGHSH and LQKENI. The clonotype originates from an adult in good health. This material consisted of peripheral blood, taken on day 0 of AZD1222 vaccination. The rearrangement uses TRBV18 and TRBJ1-2, with D maybe TRBD1 (6 bases). CDR3 coding DNA: TGTGCCAGCTCACCGAACAGGGCTAATGGCTACACCTTC. Amino acids: CASSPNRANGYTF.